This T cell receptor (beta chain) was obtained from a study of T cells in Graves' hyperthyroidism and ophthalmopathy. Regarding the study as a whole: Ophthalmopathy stood apart from stable hyperthyroidism in a 13 V-J model. The model forecast ophthalmopathy, anticipating it by a median around 6.9 months before onset.

Amplification yielded TCR beta CDR3 regions, with RNA transcripts as the source. A first-round RT-PCR of the TCR CDR3 used the HTBI primer set. One entry per CDR3 protein results from TCRdb running MiXCR on the multiplex PCR reads. The table lists hundreds of thousands of distinct CDR3 sequences, around 15% of them singletons. Remarks on this clonotype: The antigen is undetermined.

Clinical symptoms, serum thyroxine and TRAb, thyroid ultrasound and orbital computed tomography together formed the diagnostic basis. Using approximately 10 ml of fresh peripheral blood, PBMCs were prepared. Germline CDR1 is SQVTM and CDR2 is ANQGSEA. The junction had 16 bases not matched to a gene; V was cut back by 6 bases and J by 3 bases. The CDR3 loop spans 16 amino acids. The sequenced sample was blood. The chain carries TRBV29-1 and TRBJ1-2, with 7 nucleotides matching TRBD1. This TCR derives from a woman between 18 and 30 years old with Graves' hyperthyroidism. The CDR3 region has the DNA TGCAGCGTCCGACCAATAGGGGACAGCTGGTACTATGGCTACACCTTC. It translates to CSVRPIGDSWYYGYTF.